This passage covers 2 T cell receptor beta chains from one sample sequenced in a study of human T cells and chemical hapten exposure. TCRdb ran MiXCR on the RACE reads and lists one entry per CDR3 protein. Among under 100,000 distinct CDR3 sequences listed, over 9.5% were seen once. Time point described: patch test 2, 6 weeks after DPC sensitization. Treatment in this sample: therapeutic diphenylcyclopropenone sensitization with weekly scalp DPC. The starting material was whole blood, obtained in connection with sensitization to the hapten diphenylcyclopropenone (DPC). The source is a woman aged 35 to 49 with alopecia areata. Some clones in this sample may be carry-over from other donors' samples.

In this sample, this clonotype turned up a few times. The chain has TRBV7-3 and TRBJ1-1; no clear D. Trimming left V 6 bases short and J 1 base short, with 9 bases between. CDR1 is SGHTA and CDR2 is FQGTGA in the germline V gene. The CDR3 is 13 residues long. CDR3 sequence: CASSSSRNTEAFF. The CDR3 DNA sequence: TGTGCCAGCAGTTCCAGCAGGAACACTGAAGCTTTCTTT.

J is TRBJ2-2 and V is TRBV29-1, with D tentatively TRBD2 (8 bases). Looked up from germline, CDR1 is SQVTM and CDR2 is ANQGSEA. The V end lost 6 bases, the J end lost 3 bases, and 20 bases lay between the germline ends. The CDR3 sequence is 16 residues long. CDR3 protein: CSVTGFLAGHTGELFF. The DNA of the CDR3 is TGCAGCGTGACAGGGTTCCTAGCGGGCCACACCGGGGAGCTGTTTTTT.